What follows are 13 T cell receptor beta chains derived from one specimen sequenced in a study of shared clonotypes between healthy human individuals. Sequencing was performed with immunoSEQ multiplex PCR; in TCRdb, only in-frame clones are kept and a portion is missing. The sample includes hundreds of thousands of clones, approximately 96% of them seen just once. Terminally differentiated effector memory CD45RA+ cells were excluded by CCR7 positive selection of CD45RO-negative cells. The sample consisted of naive CD8+ T cells sorted from blood. These receptors were taken from a woman aged 25 to 39 in good health.

This clone showed up just once. The chain is built from TRBV27 and TRBJ2-2; TRBD1 might be the D (5 bases). Germline assignment: CDR1 MNHEY and CDR2 SMNVEV (reference sequence). CDR3 size: 14 residues. Trimming removed 6 bases from V and 7 bases from J, with 15 bases in between. CDR3 DNA: TGTGCCAGCAGCTTGTGGGGCAATAACGGGGAGCTGTTTTTT. Protein product: CASSLWGNNGELFF.

This clone was picked up a small number of times. The chain has TRBV7-9 and TRBJ2-7; no clear D gene. V gave up 5 bases and J gave up 0 bases, with 8 bases separating them. Germline CDR1 reads SEHNR; CDR2 reads FQNEAQ (reference sequence). The CDR3 covers 13 residues. The CDR3 DNA reads TGTGCCAGCAGCCCAGGTCACTCCTACGAGCAGTACTTC. Translating gives CASSPGHSYEQYF.

J is TRBJ1-5 and V is TRBV4-2, with D unresolved. V lost 1 base and J lost 2, with 9 bases in between. The CDR3 spans 15 residues. CDR1 is LGHNA and CDR2 is YNFKEQ in the germline V gene. The CDR3 loop is CASSQGTEGNQPQHF. The CDR3 nucleotides read TGTGCCAGCAGCCAAGGTACTGAGGGCAATCAGCCCCAGCATTTT.

The rearrangement joins TRBV7-6 to TRBJ2-7; TRBD2 aligns across 8 bases. From germline, CDR1 is SGHVS and CDR2 FNYEAQ. The CDR3 is made up of 16 amino acids. V was pared by 0 bases and J by 0 bases, with 4 bases of the junction left unmatched. Here the CDR3 reads CASSLAASGSSYEQYF. The CDR3 bases are TGTGCCAGCAGCTTAGCGGCGAGCGGGAGCTCCTACGAGCAGTACTTC.

The chain joins TRBV4-1 to TRBJ2-1, with 7 nucleotides matching TRBD2. The CDR3 sequence is 15 residues long. V was clipped by 0 bases and J by 11 bases; unmatched bases: 10. CDR1 is MGHRA, CDR2 YSYEKL, per germline. CDR3 DNA: TGCGCCAGCAGCCAAGATCTTGGCCTAGCGGACAAGCAGTTCTTC. Protein sequence: CASSQDLGLADKQFF.

This clone was recorded only once. The chain recombines TRBV7-9 with TRBJ1-1; TRBD1 matches 11 bases. Germline values: CDR1 SEHNR, CDR2 FQNEAQ (reference sequence). This CDR3 contains 14 residues. V dropped 7 bases and J dropped 2; count of bases not matched to a gene: 3. The chain's CDR3 is CASIGQGANTEAFF. CDR3 in DNA: TGTGCCAGCATAGGACAGGGGGCAAACACTGAAGCTTTCTTT.

This chain uses TRBV6-5 with TRBJ2-2; D might be TRBD2 (6 bases). Germline V gives CDR1 MNHEY, CDR2 SVGAGI. The V gene lost 2 bases and the J gene lost 1 base, with 11 bases spanning the gap. CDR3 length: 16 amino acids. The CDR3 DNA is TGTGCCAGCAGTTACACGGGACTGATGAACACCGGGGAGCTGTTTTTT. It translates to CASSYTGLMNTGELFF.

The chain joins TRBV29-1 to TRBJ2-5; either TRBD1 or TRBD2 may fit D (5 bases each). The V end was cut by 4 bases, the J end by 5 bases, with 8 bases between. The CDR3 covers 11 residues. Germline-derived CDR1 and CDR2 are SQVTM and ANQGSEA. For the CDR3, the DNA is TGCAGCGTTGGTGAGGGGGAGACCCAGTACTTC. Translation: CSVGEGETQYF. Drawing the rest from reference TRBV29-1 and TRBJ2-5, the complete variable domain is SAVISQKPSRDICQRGTSLTIQCQVDSQVTMMFWYRQQPGQSLTLIATANQGSEATYESGFVIDKFPISRPNLTFSTLTVSNMSPEDSSIYLCSVGEGETQYFGPGTRLLVL.

The chain has TRBV6-6 and TRBJ1-5; D gene ambiguous. CDR1 MNHNY and CDR2 SVGAGI come from the germline V gene (reference sequence). The ends were cut back, 11 bases at V and 10 bases at J, with 12 bases in the middle. The CDR3 loop spans 10 amino acids. The CDR3 DNA reads as TGTGCCTCGGGCACGGGACCCCAGCATTTT. Amino acid sequence: CASGTGPQHF.

V and J are TRBV9 and TRBJ1-1, with TRBD1 identical over 8 bases. The CDR3 covers 15 residues. Looked up from germline, CDR1 is SGDLS and CDR2 is YYNGEE. V gave up 3 bases and J gave up 4 bases; unmatched junction bases: 8. The CDR3 bases are TGTGCCAGCAGCGGATCACAGGGGGTTGGCACTGAAGCTTTCTTT. Translation gives CASSGSQGVGTEAFF.

The rearrangement uses TRBV27 and TRBJ2-5; D may correspond to TRBD1 or TRBD2 (5 bases each). Germline V gene sequence: CDR1 MNHEY, CDR2 SMNVEV (reference sequence). V shed 6 bases and J shed 5 bases, with 7 bases lying between them. This CDR3 spans 11 amino acids. The CDR3 loop reads CASRWGETQYF. The CDR3 DNA follows: TGTGCCAGCAGGTGGGGGGAGACCCAGTACTTC.

V usage is TRBV5-1 and J usage is TRBJ2-7, with D unclear. Trimming pared 0 bases from V and 3 bases from J, leaving 4 bases between. CDR3 length: 12 residues. CDR1 is SGHRS and CDR2 is YFSETQ in the germline V gene. CDR3: CASSLDYYEQYF. For the CDR3, the DNA is TGCGCCAGCAGCTTGGACTACTACGAGCAGTACTTC.

The V call is TRBV9, the J call TRBJ1-1; D not certain. The CDR3 covers 14 residues. In germline, CDR1 is SGDLS, CDR2 YYNGEE. With 4 bases removed from V and 4 bases from J, the gap between germline ends came to 14 bases. Here the CDR3 reads CASSSSPGGTEAFF. The CDR3 DNA follows: TGTGCCAGCAGCTCAAGCCCCGGAGGCACTGAAGCTTTCTTT.